Shown below are 32 T cell receptor beta chains from a single sample sequenced in a study of blood T cells in healthy people across ages. Then a second PCR, running about 6 to 12 cycles, was carried out with a sample-barcoded 5' primer and a J-beta primer mix. TCRdb reanalysed the 5' RACE reads using MiXCR and keeps one entry per CDR3 protein. The sample lists 1.8 million or so distinct CDR3 sequences; approximately 40% were seen once. Sequencing was performed on blood. All receptors derive from a human donor in good health.

This clonotype has a handful of counts. The chain employs TRBV5-1 and TRBJ1-2, with 10 bases matching TRBD1. The CDR3 covers 16 residues. V lost 4 bases and J lost 1; bases outside the gene matches: 7. The germline V gene has CDR1 SGHRS and CDR2 YFSETQ. CDR3 region: CASSDRDRGFNYGYTF. As DNA, the CDR3 is TGCGCCAGCAGCGACCGGGACAGGGGATTTAACTATGGCTACACCTTC.

The chain couples TRBV6-1 to TRBJ2-5, with TRBD2 as a possible D gene (5 bases). Per the germline V gene, CDR1 is MNHNS and CDR2 is SASEGT. The CDR3 is 16 amino acids. V was clipped by 1 base and J by 2 bases, with 14 bases between them. CDR3 region: CASSEVWVARQETQYF. In nucleotides, the CDR3 is TGTGCCAGCAGTGAAGTCTGGGTAGCGCGACAAGAGACCCAGTACTTC.

This clonotype has more than one count but fewer than ten. The chain links TRBV20-1 to TRBJ1-5; tentative D call: TRBD1 (6 bases). CDR1 and CDR2 (germline): DFQATT, SNEGSKA (reference sequence). The CDR3 is 15 residues long. Trimming removed 5 bases from V and 5 bases from J, with 19 bases in between. CDR3 amino acids: CSAEPGHGGDQPQHF. The DNA for the CDR3 is TGCAGTGCTGAGCCGGGACACGGAGGAGATCAGCCCCAGCATTTT.

The CDR3 spells CASSGSGSYNEQFF. CDR3 bases: TGTGCCAGCAGCGGTTCGGGGAGCTACAATGAGCAGTTCTTC. The gene calls are TRBV9 and TRBJ2-1; TRBD2 is a possible D gene (5 bases). The germline V gene has CDR1 SGDLS and CDR2 YYNGEE. The CDR3 runs 14 residues. Trimming took 3 bases from V and 3 from J, leaving 10 bases between them.

This clonotype was counted between two and nine times. The chain couples TRBV15 to TRBJ1-5; D is unclear. Trimming shortened V by 0 bases and J by 0 bases, and 6 bases separated the two germline ends. CDR1 is LNHNV and CDR2 is YYDKDF in the germline V gene (reference sequence). There are 15 residues in the CDR3. This CDR3 reads CATSRDGNSNQPQHF. The CDR3 DNA reads TGTGCCACCAGCAGAGATGGCAATAGCAATCAGCCCCAGCATTTT.

The V and J genes are TRBV6-5 and TRBJ1-5; D may be TRBD1 (5 bases). The V gene's germline CDR1 is MNHEY and CDR2 SVGAGI. V lost 0 bases to trimming and J lost 5 bases, with 14 bases between them. This CDR3 has 16 residues. This CDR3 is CASSYSGAFRDQPQHF. The DNA of the CDR3 is TGTGCCAGCAGTTACTCGGGAGCCTTCAGGGATCAGCCCCAGCATTTT.

The J gene is TRBJ1-2, the V gene TRBV9; 11 positions match TRBD1. The length of the CDR3 is 16 residues. Germline-derived CDR1 and CDR2 are SGDLS and YYNGEE. The ends lost 3 bases at V and 3 bases at J; junction bases unmatched: 7. CDR3 DNA: TGTGCCAGCAGCGGAGGGACAGGGGGATCCTACTATGGCTACACCTTC. This translates into CASSGGTGGSYYGYTF.

The CDR3 nucleotides read TGCAGTGCTCAAAAAGTTGGAAGAGGGACAGGGGGTTTACTCTATGGCTACACCTTC. This sequence encodes CSAQKVGRGTGGLLYGYTF. J is TRBJ1-2 and V is TRBV20-1; 11 bases map to TRBD1. The CDR3 runs to 19 residues. V lost 5 bases and J lost 4; bases outside the gene matches: 21. Per the germline V gene, CDR1 is DFQATT and CDR2 is SNEGSKA (reference sequence).

The chain combines TRBV7-2 with TRBJ2-2, with D unclear. The germline V gene encodes CDR1 SGHTA and CDR2 FQGNSA. V shed 2 bases and J shed 7 bases, with 17 bases lying between them. This CDR3 is 16 amino acids long. The DNA of the CDR3 is TGTGCCAGCAGCTTACTTGGCTCCCCCCGCTTCGGGGAGCTGTTTTTT. As protein: CASSLLGSPRFGELFF. Filled out from reference TRBV7-2 and TRBJ2-2, the complete variable domain reads GAGVSQSPSNKVTEKGKDVELRCDPISGHTALYWYRQSLGQGLEFLIYFQGNSAPDKSGLPSDRFSAERTGGSVSTLTIQRTQQEDSAVYLCASSLLGSPRFGELFFGEGSRLTVL.

The V and J genes are TRBV5-5 and TRBJ2-5; 7 positions agree with TRBD1. CDR1 SGHKS and CDR2 YYEKEE come from the germline V gene (reference sequence). With 4 bases clipped from V and 9 bases from J, the junction kept 6 bases outside the gene matches. The CDR3 runs to 12 residues. The CDR3 region has the DNA TGTGCCAGCAGCCGGGACAGAAGCTCCCAGTACTTC. This gives the protein CASSRDRSSQYF. Complete variable domain (other parts from reference TRBV5-5 and TRBJ2-5): DAGVTQSPTHLIKTRGQQVTLRCSPISGHKSVSWYQQVLGQGPQFIFQYYEKEERGRGNFPDRFSARQFPNYSSELNVNALLLGDSALYLCASSRDRSSQYFGPGTRLLVL.

This clonotype turned up a few times. The rearrangement uses TRBV29-1 and TRBJ2-3; the match to TRBD1 covers 7 bases. This CDR3 region has 14 residues. J was trimmed by 4 bases and V by 5 bases; bases with no gene match: 9. Germline-derived CDR1 and CDR2 are SQVTM and ANQGSEA. The CDR3 spells CSVRDRGISDTQYF. For the CDR3, the DNA is TGCAGCGTTAGGGACAGAGGAATCTCAGATACGCAGTATTTT.

This clonotype has only a few counts. This chain links TRBV10-3 with TRBJ2-6, with TRBD1 identical over 7 bases. Germline CDR1 is ENHRY and CDR2 is SYGVKD. The CDR3 contains 14 residues. CDR3 amino acids: CVTNRGSGANVLTF. The DNA of the CDR3 is TGTGTCACCAACAGGGGATCCGGGGCCAACGTCCTGACTTTC.

The chain combines TRBV3-1 with TRBJ2-7; TRBD1 might be the D (6 bases). V lost 4 bases and J lost 2, with 18 bases in between. Germline CDR1 and CDR2: LGHDT and YNNKEL (reference sequence). The CDR3 sequence is 16 residues long. The CDR3 bases are TGTGCCAGCAGCCCCCCGGGACATGCATCAACCTACGAGCAGTACTTC. It yields the protein CASSPPGHASTYEQYF.

On this clonotype: The CDR3 does not close with the conserved phenylalanine or tryptophan, likely indicating a read error. It is unclear where the CDR3 begins or ends on the DNA, so no DNA is shown, and the CDR3 is as TCRdb lists it. The chain recombines TRBV29-1 with TRBJ2-1; the table assigns TRBD1, which was not confirmed against the DNA. From germline, CDR1 is SQVTM and CDR2 ANQGSEA. The CDR3 spans 14 residues, counting both ends. CDR3 in amino acids: CSGMTGGDGYTFGS.

The gene calls are TRBV29-1 and TRBJ2-4; 8 bases agree with TRBD2. Matching the DNA end better, TRBJ2-5 makes the J call doubtful. This CDR3 contains 14 residues. CDR1 SQVTM and CDR2 ANQGSEA come from the germline V gene. The CDR3 region has the DNA TGCAGCGTTGAAGATTCGGGGGGGGAAGAGACCCAGTACTTC. Amino acid sequence: CSVEDSGGEETQYF.

V gene TRBV29-1 combines with J gene TRBJ2-5; 10 bases fit TRBD1. TRBJ2-7 matches the DNA end more closely, so the J call is doubtful. Germline V gene sequence: CDR1 SQVTM, CDR2 ANQGSEA. This CDR3 comprises 13 residues. In DNA form, the CDR3 reads TGCAGCGTTGATTGGACAGGGGGAAACGAGCAGTACTTC. Its protein product is CSVDWTGGNEQYF.

The chain links TRBV5-1 to TRBJ1-4; the match to TRBD1 covers 7 bases. Germline V lookup: CDR1 SGHRS, CDR2 YFSETQ. The CDR3 loop spans 19 amino acids. Trimming cost V 0 bases and J 2 bases; bases outside gene matches: 13. CDR3 nucleotide sequence: TGCGCCAGCAGCTTGGCCAGGGGGATTAGTACGGCTACTAATGAAAAACTGTTTTTT. Amino acids: CASSLARGISTATNEKLFF.

The chain employs TRBV7-2 and TRBJ2-1, with TRBD1 as a possible D gene (6 bases). Trimming shortened V by 6 bases and J by 2 bases, and 14 bases separated the two germline ends. The V gene's germline CDR1 is SGHTA and CDR2 FQGNSA. The CDR3 length is 15 residues. The CDR3 nucleotides read TGTGCCAGCAGTCGCGGGCAGGGGCCCTACAATGAGCAGTTCTTC. Translating gives CASSRGQGPYNEQFF.

The chain recombines TRBV2 with TRBJ2-7, with D possibly matching TRBD2 (7 bases). V was pared by 8 bases and J by 3 bases, with 17 bases between. CDR3 size: 14 residues. Germline CDR1 reads SNHLY; CDR2 reads FYNNEI. Here the CDR3 DNA reads TGTGCCAGCCTGAGGGGGGGATATTTCTACGAGCAGTACTTC. Residues: CASLRGGYFYEQYF.

The rearrangement joins TRBV9 to TRBJ1-2; maybe TRBD1 (6 bases). The V gene lost 3 bases and the J gene lost 0 bases, with 9 bases spanning the gap. The CDR3 sequence is 14 residues long. CDR1 and CDR2 (germline): SGDLS, YYNGEE. The CDR3 is CASSERDTNYGYTF. The CDR3 DNA sequence: TGTGCCAGCAGCGAGAGGGACACTAACTATGGCTACACCTTC.

CDR3 nucleotide sequence: TGTGCCACCAGCAGGCTCGATACGCAGTATTTT. It encodes CATSRLDTQYF. The chain uses TRBV15 and TRBJ2-3, with D uncertain. This CDR3 contains 11 residues. The V gene lost 3 bases and the J gene lost 6 bases, with 4 bases spanning the gap. The germline CDR1 and CDR2 sequences are LNHNV and YYDKDF (reference sequence).

The gene calls are TRBV29-1 and TRBJ2-5; 7 nucleotides line up with TRBD2. This CDR3 has 12 amino acids. J lost 3 bases, V lost 8 bases, and 6 bases had no gene match. Germline V gene sequence: CDR1 SQVTM, CDR2 ANQGSEA. The CDR3 loop reads CSSTSPKETQYF. The CDR3 DNA sequence: TGCAGCTCGACTAGCCCGAAAGAGACCCAGTACTTC.

This chain uses TRBV20-1 with TRBJ2-5, with 13 bases fitting TRBD2. This CDR3 spans 17 amino acids. From germline, CDR1 is DFQATT and CDR2 SNEGSKA (reference sequence). V trimming: 5 bases; J trimming: 4 bases; junction bases outside the gene matches: 13. CDR3 nucleotides: TGCAGTGCTGGAGGAGAAGCAGGACTAGCGGGGGCAGAGACCCAGTACTTC. This codes for CSAGGEAGLAGAETQYF.

In this sample, this clonotype turned up a few times. The rearrangement links TRBV5-5 to TRBJ2-1; D not resolved. Per the germline V gene, CDR1 is SGHKS and CDR2 is YYEKEE (reference sequence). V was trimmed by 6 bases and J by 4 bases, leaving 14 bases between them. The CDR3 contains 14 residues. Here the CDR3 reads CASTPRPVYNEQFF. The CDR3 DNA follows: TGTGCCAGCACCCCAAGACCGGTATACAATGAGCAGTTCTTC.

J is TRBJ2-7 and V is TRBV30, with unresolved D. This CDR3 is 12 amino acids long. Germline V gives CDR1 GTSNPN, CDR2 SVGIG (reference sequence). Trimming cost V 2 bases and J 5 bases, with 10 bases left between them. DNA for the CDR3: TGTGCCTGGAGTCGGCAGATAAACGAGCAGTACTTC. This translates into CAWSRQINEQYF.

The chain employs TRBV20-1 and TRBJ1-4, with 7 bases aligning to TRBD1. Germline lookup yields CDR1 DFQATT and CDR2 SNEGSKA (reference sequence). The CDR3 has 13 residues. V was clipped by 2 bases and J by 8 bases; unmatched bases: 5. Here the CDR3 reads CSARTGAGEKLFF. The CDR3, as DNA: TGCAGTGCTAGAACAGGGGCGGGCGAAAAACTGTTTTTT.

The chain couples TRBV6-1 to TRBJ2-4; D call uncertain. Per the germline V gene, CDR1 is MNHNS and CDR2 is SASEGT. The CDR3 runs 14 residues. Trimming removed 4 bases from V and 3 bases from J, with 10 bases in between. CDR3 nucleotide sequence: TGTGCCAGCAGTGGAAGACACTTCAAAAACATTCAGTACTTC. Amino acids: CASSGRHFKNIQYF.

V is TRBV4-2 and J is TRBJ2-3; 8 positions agree with TRBD2. CDR1 is LGHNA, CDR2 YNFKEQ, per germline. The CDR3 totals 17 residues. Trimming at V came to 0 bases and at J to 2 bases, leaving 7 bases not matched to a gene. Here the CDR3 DNA reads TGTGCCAGCAGCCAAGATAGCCGGGGGGGGTACACAGATACGCAGTATTTT. Amino acids: CASSQDSRGGYTDTQYF.

The chain couples TRBV7-2 to TRBJ1-1; D unclear. Germline CDR1 reads SGHTA; CDR2 reads FQGNSA. The ends were cut back, 5 bases at V and 0 bases at J, with 10 bases in the middle. CDR3 size: 14 residues. CDR3 in amino acids: CASSARRVNTEAFF. CDR3 nucleotide sequence: TGTGCCAGCAGCGCCCGCCGGGTGAACACTGAAGCTTTCTTT.

The chain uses TRBV5-5 and TRBJ1-5, with TRBD1 matching 7 bases. Germline assignment: CDR1 SGHKS and CDR2 YYEKEE (reference sequence). The length of the CDR3 is 13 residues. V lost 0 bases to trimming and J lost 11 bases; unmatched junction nucleotides: 5. Here the CDR3 reads CASSLDPTGTQHF. The CDR3 DNA reads TGTGCCAGCAGCTTGGACCCGACAGGGACCCAGCATTTT.

V gene TRBV27 combines with J gene TRBJ1-2; TRBD1 matches at 8 bases. The CDR3 totals 14 residues. J was trimmed by 4 bases and V by 5 bases; bases with no gene match: 6. CDR1 is MNHEY and CDR2 is SMNVEV in the germline V gene (reference sequence). The CDR3 sequence is CASSALQGGYGYTF. The CDR3 DNA sequence: TGTGCCAGCAGTGCCTTACAGGGGGGCTATGGCTACACCTTC.

The V and J genes are TRBV7-2 and TRBJ2-7, with D perhaps assigned TRBD1 or TRBD2 (5 bases each). The CDR3 runs to 14 residues. CDR1 is SGHTA and CDR2 is FQGNSA in the germline V gene. The germline V and J ends were trimmed by 5 bases and 3 bases, with 14 bases remaining between them. CDR3 sequence reads: CASSTGGVHYEQYF. CDR3 sequence (DNA): TGTGCCAGCAGCACTGGGGGAGTTCACTACGAGCAGTACTTC.